One and the same sample provided the 32 T cell receptor beta chains below, sequenced in a study of identifying expanded T cells in peripheral blood. Sequenced by immunoSEQ multiplex PCR; TCRdb stores in-frame clones only, minus some. The table includes about 130,000 clones, around 88% detected once. The sample was blood. Receptor source: a person aged 18 to 75 in good health.

V is TRBV27 and J is TRBJ2-5; maybe TRBD1 (5 bases). Germline V lookup: CDR1 MNHEY, CDR2 SMNVEV (reference sequence). The length of the CDR3 is 15 residues. Trimming removed 8 bases at V and 2 bases at J, with 18 bases between. In nucleotides, the CDR3 is TGTGCCAGCGGGGAATGGGGCACCTCACAAGAGACCCAGTACTTC. This codes for CASGEWGTSQETQYF.

J is TRBJ1-5 and V is TRBV7-8; D remains unclear. Between the trimmed V and J ends, which lost 3 bases and 0 bases, there was a span of 6 bases. The CDR3 has 14 residues. In germline, CDR1 is SGHVS, CDR2 FQNEAQ. This CDR3 is CASSFEVSNQPQHF. The CDR3, as DNA: TGTGCCAGCAGCTTCGAGGTTAGCAATCAGCCCCAGCATTTT.

This clone was seen only once. The chain joins TRBV7-8 to TRBJ2-7; a possible D gene is TRBD2 (7 bases). The CDR3 contains 11 residues. CDR1 and CDR2 (germline): SGHVS, FQNEAQ. Deletions cut 7 bases from V and 7 bases from J, with 11 bases between. CDR3 sequence (DNA): TGTGCCAGCAAGGGAGGGGGAGAGCAGTACTTC. Its translation: CASKGGGEQYF.

The CDR3 sequence: CASSSYDTHEQYF. The CDR3 nucleotides are TGTGCCAGCAGTTCCTACGACACCCACGAGCAGTACTTC. V and J are TRBV6-6 and TRBJ2-7; D is undetermined. This CDR3 is 13 amino acids long. V lost 4 bases to trimming and J lost 5 bases, with 12 bases between them. CDR1 and CDR2 (germline): MNHNY, SVGAGI (reference sequence).

V usage is TRBV10-1 and J usage is TRBJ2-1, with no clear D. Trimming removed 5 bases at V and 5 bases at J, with 7 bases between. Germline V gene lookup returns CDR1 WNHNN and CDR2 SYGVQD (reference sequence). This CDR3 is built from 12 residues. The CDR3 region has the DNA TGCGCCAGCAGTACGAACCACAATGAGCAGTTCTTC. It translates to CASSTNHNEQFF.

This chain joins TRBV5-6 and TRBJ1-1; D unclear. The CDR3 loop spans 14 amino acids. V lost 1 base, J lost 7 bases, and 14 bases lay in between. From germline, CDR1 is SGHDT and CDR2 YYEEEE. Here the CDR3 reads CASSLRQPRHEAFF. In DNA, the CDR3 is TGTGCCAGCAGCTTGCGGCAGCCGAGGCATGAAGCTTTCTTT.

CDR3 loop: CASSETQGIYGYTF. In DNA, the CDR3 is TGTGCCAGCAGTGAAACCCAGGGGATATATGGCTACACCTTC. This rearrangement joins TRBV6-1 to TRBJ1-2; D may be TRBD1 (6 bases). The CDR3 consists of 14 residues. CDR1 MNHNS and CDR2 SASEGT come from the germline V gene. Deletions cut 2 bases from V and 5 bases from J, with 12 bases between.

The gene calls are TRBV5-1 and TRBJ2-2; 10 nucleotides align to TRBD1. Germline values: CDR1 SGHRS, CDR2 YFSETQ. The CDR3 totals 16 residues. With V trimmed by 4 bases and J by 4 bases, 7 bases remained unmatched. CDR3 sequence reads: CASSPPGTGVTGELFF. As DNA, the CDR3 is TGCGCCAGCAGCCCCCCGGGGACAGGGGTCACCGGGGAGCTGTTTTTT.

The chain recombines TRBV5-4 with TRBJ1-2, with D hard to call. The CDR3 has 14 amino acids. Germline CDR1 is SGHNT and CDR2 is YYREEE (reference sequence). The V end was cut by 1 base, the J end by 3 bases, with 10 bases between. The CDR3 nucleotides read TGTGCCAGCAGCTTGACGGCCCCCGACTATGGCTACACCTTC. Its translation is CASSLTAPDYGYTF.

The chain recombines TRBV7-2 with TRBJ2-7; 9 bases fit TRBD2. The CDR3 length is 15 residues. Looked up from germline, CDR1 is SGHTA and CDR2 is FQGNSA. V was clipped by 1 base and J by 3 bases; unmatched bases: 4. The CDR3: CASSLVSGGSYEQYF. DNA of the CDR3: TGTGCCAGCAGCTTAGTGAGCGGGGGGAGCTACGAGCAGTACTTC.

This clone was seen a single time. The rearrangement joins TRBV30 to TRBJ1-3; 8 nucleotides match TRBD1. The CDR3 totals 16 residues. The germline V gene has CDR1 GTSNPN and CDR2 SVGIG (reference sequence). Losses at the gene ends were 2 bases for V and 0 bases for J; bases not matched to a gene: 6. The CDR3 loop reads CAWSSGTGSSGNTIYF. The CDR3 DNA reads TGTGCCTGGAGTAGCGGGACAGGCAGCTCTGGAAACACCATATATTTT.

The chain uses TRBV9 and TRBJ1-2; a weak D match, TRBD1 (6 bases). This CDR3 is 16 amino acids long. V was trimmed by 0 bases and J by 3 bases, leaving 15 bases between them. Per germline, CDR1 SGDLS and CDR2 YYNGEE. In DNA, the CDR3 is TGTGCCAGCAGCGTAGACGGCCGGGGGCGCGACTATGGCTACACCTTC. Protein sequence: CASSVDGRGRDYGYTF. Full variable domain (remainder filled in from reference TRBV9 and TRBJ1-2): DSGVTQTPKHLITATGQRVTLRCSPRSGDLSVYWYQQSLDQGLQFLIQYYNGEERAKGNILERFSAQQFPDLHSELNLSSLELGDSALYFCASSVDGRGRDYGYTFGSGTRLTVV.

This clone was counted once. The rearrangement joins TRBV5-1 to TRBJ1-5; D is perhaps TRBD1 (5 bases). Trimming removed 4 bases from V and 1 base from J, with 12 bases in between. The V gene's germline CDR1 is SGHRS and CDR2 YFSETQ. The CDR3 spans 15 residues. The CDR3 bases are TGCGCCAGCAGCCCCGGGGGAGGGAGCAATCAGCCCCAGCATTTT. Protein sequence: CASSPGGGSNQPQHF.

V usage is TRBV5-4 and J usage is TRBJ1-4; maybe TRBD1 (5 bases). The CDR3 length is 15 residues. Per the germline V gene, CDR1 is SGHNT and CDR2 is YYREEE (reference sequence). Trimming took 0 bases from V and 5 from J, leaving 11 bases between them. CDR3 sequence (DNA): TGTGCCAGCAGCTTGGAGGCGTGGGGGAATGAAAAACTGTTTTTT. Translated: CASSLEAWGNEKLFF.

The rearrangement links TRBV7-2 to TRBJ1-5, with D perhaps TRBD1 (6 bases). V dropped 5 bases and J dropped 0 bases, with 11 bases sitting between them. Germline CDR1 SGHTA, CDR2 FQGNSA. The CDR3 runs 15 residues. The CDR3 region has the DNA TGTGCCAGCAGCAAGGACAGCTATAGCAATCAGCCCCAGCATTTT. Protein: CASSKDSYSNQPQHF.

This chain links TRBV6-5 with TRBJ1-2, with 7 bases matching TRBD1. Germline assignment: CDR1 MNHEY and CDR2 SVGAGI. The CDR3 length is 16 residues. After removal of 2 bases from V and 6 bases from J, the junction contained 12 bases not matched to a gene. The CDR3 DNA sequence: TGTGCCAGCAGTTACCTAAAGACAGGGAAAAGAGATGGCTACACCTTC. Its protein product is CASSYLKTGKRDGYTF.

This rearrangement joins TRBV28 to TRBJ2-1; 8 bases fit TRBD1. The CDR3 loop spans 15 amino acids. Germline V gene lookup returns CDR1 MDHEN and CDR2 SYDVKM. V was clipped by 2 bases and J by 4 bases; unmatched bases: 4. The CDR3 here is CASSLAQGGYNEQFF. The CDR3 DNA is TGTGCCAGCAGTTTAGCACAGGGGGGATACAATGAGCAGTTCTTC.

The rearrangement uses TRBV2 and TRBJ2-5, with 10 bases matching TRBD1. V was pared by 7 bases and J by 6 bases, with 11 bases of the junction left unmatched. The CDR3 consists of 15 residues. The germline CDR1 and CDR2 sequences are SNHLY and FYNNEI. DNA of the CDR3: TGTGCCAGCACTCCACTGGGACAGGGGAGACAGACCCAGTACTTC. This gives the protein CASTPLGQGRQTQYF.

J is TRBJ2-7 and V is TRBV19; 13 bases align to TRBD2. The CDR3 runs to 17 residues. The germline V gene has CDR1 LNHDA and CDR2 SQIVND (reference sequence). The trim removed 4 bases at V and 5 bases at J, leaving 11 bases unmatched. CDR3 in DNA: TGTGCCAGTAGTACCGGACTAGCGGGAGTGGTCCGGGACGAGCAGTACTTC. The encoded protein is CASSTGLAGVVRDEQYF.

This chain joins TRBV29-1 and TRBJ2-5; D gene uncertain. The CDR3 runs 13 residues. Looked up from germline, CDR1 is SQVTM and CDR2 is ANQGSEA. With 2 bases removed from V and 5 bases from J, the gap between germline ends came to 12 bases. The CDR3 protein is CSVETKASETQYF. The CDR3 DNA sequence: TGCAGCGTTGAAACAAAAGCGAGCGAGACCCAGTACTTC.

CDR3 amino acids: CASSVAASGRMADTQYF. The CDR3 DNA reads as TGTGCCAGCAGCGTAGCGGCTAGCGGGAGGATGGCAGATACGCAGTATTTT. The chain joins TRBV9 to TRBJ2-3, with TRBD2 matching 11 bases. CDR1 SGDLS and CDR2 YYNGEE come from the germline V gene. V lost 0 bases and J lost 4; bases outside the gene matches: 7. This CDR3 region has 17 residues.

This sequence joins TRBV18 and TRBJ2-7; TRBD1 might be the D (5 bases). Germline V gene data show CDR1 as KGHSH and CDR2 as LQKENI. V lost 3 bases and J lost 0, with 21 bases in between. The CDR3 is made up of 18 amino acids. CDR3 sequence: CASSPARRQHPYSYEQYF. The CDR3 DNA is TGTGCCAGCTCACCCGCGCGGAGACAGCATCCTTACTCCTACGAGCAGTACTTC.

This sequence joins TRBV2 and TRBJ2-7; 9 bases are a match to TRBD1. Per germline, CDR1 SNHLY and CDR2 FYNNEI. The CDR3 is made up of 13 amino acids. After removal of 9 bases from V and 6 bases from J, the junction contained 9 bases not matched to a gene. In DNA form, the CDR3 reads TGTGCCAGTATGGGACAGGGTGCTACCGAGCAGTACTTC. Protein: CASMGQGATEQYF.

V is TRBV19 and J is TRBJ1-1, with 7 nucleotides matching TRBD1. J was trimmed by 0 bases and V by 3 bases; bases with no gene match: 13. CDR1 and CDR2 from the germline V gene are LNHDA and SQIVND (reference sequence). The length of the CDR3 is 18 residues. CDR3 sequence (DNA): TGTGCCAGTAGTATTACATCGGGACAGTCTTTTATGAACACTGAAGCTTTCTTT. Encoded protein: CASSITSGQSFMNTEAFF. Full variable domain (outside the CDR3, taken from reference TRBV19 and TRBJ1-1): DGGITQSPKYLFRKEGQNVTLSCEQNLNHDAMYWYRQDPGQGLRLIYYSQIVNDFQKGDIAEGYSVSREKKESFPLTVTSAQKNPTAFYLCASSITSGQSFMNTEAFFGQGTRLTVV.

The CDR3 bases are TGTGCCAGCAGCCAAGGAAAGGGGGGCCGGTTGGCCCAGTACTTC. Protein product: CASSQGKGGRLAQYF. The chain has TRBV4-2 and TRBJ2-5; TRBD1 or TRBD2 may be the D gene (6 bases each). Per the germline V gene, CDR1 is LGHNA and CDR2 is YNFKEQ. V was cut by 1 base and J by 9 bases, with 18 bases left in between. This CDR3 comprises 15 residues.

The chain combines TRBV13 with TRBJ2-3; 7 bases match TRBD2. This CDR3 has 14 amino acids. Germline V lookup: CDR1 PRHDT, CDR2 FYEKMQ (reference sequence). Trimming at V came to 4 bases and at J to 2 bases, leaving 3 bases not matched to a gene. CDR3 amino acids: CASSSSGTTDTQYF. CDR3 DNA sequence: TGTGCCAGCAGCTCGAGCGGGACCACAGATACGCAGTATTTT.

The V call is TRBV5-4, the J call TRBJ1-2, with no clear D. Germline-derived CDR1 and CDR2 are SGHNT and YYREEE (reference sequence). Trimming shortened V by 1 base and J by 4 bases, and 11 bases separated the two germline ends. CDR3 size: 14 residues. This CDR3 is CASSLSGGSYGYTF. DNA for the CDR3: TGTGCCAGCAGCTTGTCAGGAGGAAGCTATGGCTACACCTTC.

The chain has TRBV6-1 and TRBJ2-3; D gene unclear. The CDR3 extends over 13 amino acids. CDR1 MNHNS and CDR2 SASEGT come from the germline V gene. The germline V and J ends were trimmed by 4 bases and 6 bases, with 11 bases remaining between them. CDR3 DNA sequence: TGTGCCAGCAGTGCTTATAATAAGGATACGCAGTATTTT. Amino acid sequence: CASSAYNKDTQYF.

This chain connects TRBV7-3 to TRBJ2-3; D not certain. V lost 2 bases to trimming and J lost 2 bases, with 11 bases between them. The CDR3 has 15 residues. Germline loops: CDR1 SGHTA, CDR2 FQGTGA. Here the CDR3 reads CASSLVSGTTDTQYF. CDR3 in DNA: TGTGCCAGCAGCTTAGTATCCGGAACCACAGATACGCAGTATTTT.

The gene calls are TRBV5-8 and TRBJ2-2; weak D call: TRBD1 (5 bases). V lost 4 bases to trimming and J lost 0 bases, with 13 bases between them. The germline V gene encodes CDR1 SGHTS and CDR2 YDEGEE. The CDR3 is made up of 16 amino acids. CDR3 residues: CASSPRTRPNTGELFF. The CDR3 DNA reads TGTGCCAGCAGCCCGAGGACAAGGCCGAACACCGGGGAGCTGTTTTTT.

The chain couples TRBV28 to TRBJ2-3; possible D gene TRBD2, 6 bases. Germline CDR1 MDHEN, CDR2 SYDVKM. The CDR3 totals 16 residues. V was shortened by 6 bases and J by 1 base, with 17 bases between the two germline ends. The CDR3 loop is CASRLVRERGTDTQYF. For the CDR3, the DNA is TGTGCCAGCAGACTAGTGAGAGAGCGGGGCACAGATACGCAGTATTTT.

V and J are TRBV7-8 and TRBJ1-2; a possible D gene is TRBD1 (5 bases). CDR1 is SGHVS, CDR2 FQNEAQ, per germline. CDR3 size: 13 residues. V was clipped by 5 bases and J by 5 bases, with 12 bases between them. CDR3 sequence: CASSKGTDYGYTF. In DNA form, the CDR3 reads TGTGCCAGCAGCAAAGGGACTGATTATGGCTACACCTTC.